The table lists the clone carrying this T cell receptor beta chain with many counts. The antigen is undetermined. V was shortened by 3 bases and J by 0 bases, with 11 bases between the two germline ends. Germline CDR1 and CDR2: KGHDR and SFDVKD. CDR3 length equals 16 residues. These data are taken from a study of T cells in Graves' hyperthyroidism and ophthalmopathy. From RNA transcripts, TCR beta CDR3 regions were amplified. The HTBI primer set drove a first-round RT-PCR of the TCR CDR3. TCRdb re-called the multiplex PCR reads with MiXCR, one entry per CDR3 protein. Here the sample spans 550,000 to 600,000 distinct CDR3 sequences, around 15% being singletons. Study-level findings and limits: Separation of ophthalmopathy from stable hyperthyroidism was achieved by a 13 V-J model. Blood also held most thyroid clonotypes expanded beyond 0.001.

The study enrolled patients aged 18 to 65 with newly diagnosed hyperthyroidism of under 2 months' duration. In making diagnoses, clinical symptoms, serum thyroxine and TRAb, thyroid ultrasound and orbital computed tomography were all used. The specimen was blood. The rearrangement links TRBV24-1 to TRBJ2-1; maybe TRBD1 (5 bases). This receptor was identified in a woman between 18 and 29 years old with Graves' hyperthyroidism. This CDR3 reads CATSDPGQFSYNEQFF. The CDR3 DNA reads as TGTGCCACCAGTGATCCAGGACAATTCTCCTACAATGAGCAGTTCTTC.